This T cell receptor (beta chain) was recovered during a study of T cell repertoires in cytomegalovirus infection (dated 2019 in TCRdb). Broadly, across the study: Because public TCR beta signatures pointed to carriage of CMV infection together with the matching HLA type, the HLA type of each donor mattered for the analysis.

With respect to this clonotype: Its antigen is not yet known. There are no base qualities to consult, and no much larger clone falls within one base.

Sequencing took place on an Illumina HiSeq 1500. The public reads were run again by TCRdb, first through fastp at Q25 and then through MiXCR, and only productive beta chains were kept. Merged by CDR3 protein, the rows form single entries marked with the most common genes and DNA. A total of about 450,000 distinct CDR3 sequences appear in this sample, 31% of them only once. Of the sample, roughly 13% is held by the ten largest clones. Counted from cysteine to phenylalanine, this CDR3 has 13 amino acids. The kept DNA is CDR3 alone, 39 bases in frame from the first base. CDR1 and CDR2 are drawn from the germline V gene: SGHRS, YFSETQ. V loses 4 bases of germline sequence and J loses 4 bases, and the interval between the two ends is 11 bases. The study at large found these results: In both this cohort and an independent approximately 350-donor cohort, the cumulative frequency of public TCR beta family members distinguished carriers of CMV infection plus the relevant HLA type. The ex vivo response was dominated by HLA-C-restricted CMV-specific TCR beta clonotypes, which also provided the single most frequent clonotype in two of eight donors.

Sequenced: PBMCs. The chain is made from TRBV5-1 and TRBJ1-2; a confident D gene designation cannot be given. The sequence was collected from a human donor in good health (CMV status not recorded). Some clones in this sample may be carry-over from other donors' samples. This receptor carries the CDR3 CASSPQNFYGYTF. The bases are TGCGCCAGCAGCCCACAGAATTTCTATGGCTACACCTTC.